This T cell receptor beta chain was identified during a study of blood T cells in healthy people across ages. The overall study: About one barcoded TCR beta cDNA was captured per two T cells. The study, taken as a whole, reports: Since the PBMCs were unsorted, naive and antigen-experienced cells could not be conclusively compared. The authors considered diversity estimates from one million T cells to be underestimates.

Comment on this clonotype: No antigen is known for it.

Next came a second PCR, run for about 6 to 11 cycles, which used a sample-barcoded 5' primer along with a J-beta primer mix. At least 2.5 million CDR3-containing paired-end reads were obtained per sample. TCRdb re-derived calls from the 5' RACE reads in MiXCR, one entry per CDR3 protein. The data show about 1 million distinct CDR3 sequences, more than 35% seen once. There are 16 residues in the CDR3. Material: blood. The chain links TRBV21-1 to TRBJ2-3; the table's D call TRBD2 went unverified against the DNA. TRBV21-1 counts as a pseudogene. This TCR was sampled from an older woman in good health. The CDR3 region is CASSKATSGGVDTQYF. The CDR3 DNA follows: TGTGCCAGCAGCAAAGCCACTAGCGGGGGCGTAGATACGCAGTATTTT.